A single sample is the source of the 19 T cell receptor beta chains below, sequenced in a study of post-analysis software for immune sequencing data. Presence of unique molecular identifiers characterized the TCR beta cDNA libraries. TCRdb used MiXCR to reprocess the PCR reads, holding one entry per CDR3 protein. This sample carries hundreds of thousands of distinct CDR3 sequences, less than 35% of them seen once, and the ten largest clones take roughly 0.54%. Broader study findings: Five TRBV segments, including TRBV5-6, TRBV5-1 and TRBV20-1, were more frequent in patients than controls.

These receptors are not linked to any known antigen. Sequences were obtained from blood. The source is a girl under 18 with multiple sclerosis.

This clonotype was counted a few times. The chain is built from TRBV7-2 and TRBJ1-4; D is ambiguous. The CDR3 is made up of 14 amino acids. Germline V gene sequence: CDR1 SGHTA, CDR2 FQGNSA. V lost 2 bases to trimming and J lost 6 bases, with 10 bases between them. The CDR3 reads CASSLQVFDEKLFF. The CDR3 DNA follows: TGTGCCAGCAGCTTACAGGTGTTCGATGAAAAACTGTTTTTT.

Worth noting for this clonotype: It may be a read error: a sequence one base away is much more abundant. The chain employs TRBV28 and TRBJ2-1; no reliable D call. This CDR3 is 14 amino acids long. Germline V CDR1 and CDR2: MDHEN, SYDVKM. The DNA of the CDR3 is TGTGCCAGCAGTTTATTGTCCAGTTACAATGAGCTGTTCTTC. This codes for CASSLLSSYNELFF.

V usage is TRBV5-1 and J usage is TRBJ2-2; tentative D call: TRBD2 (5 bases). Germline CDR1 is SGHRS and CDR2 is YFSETQ. Trimming left V 4 bases short and J 4 bases short, with 11 bases between. The CDR3 covers 14 residues. The CDR3 bases are TGCGCCAGCAGCACACTGGGGAGCACCGGGGAGCTGTTTTTT. Its protein product is CASSTLGSTGELFF.

With respect to this clonotype: This may stem from a read error, because a much larger clone lies one nucleotide away. The CDR3 DNA is TGTGCCAGCAGTCCTACGAATGAGCAGTACTTC. Translation: CASSPTNEQYF. This chain uses TRBV12-3 or TRBV12-4 with TRBJ2-5, with D uncertain. The CDR3 loop spans 11 amino acids. Trimming shortened V by 5 bases and J by 11 bases, and 12 bases separated the two germline ends.

This clonotype was picked up a small number of times. The rearrangement uses TRBV7-9 and TRBJ2-3; the match to TRBD2 covers 7 bases. The germline CDR1 and CDR2 sequences are SEHNR and FQNEAQ (reference sequence). With V trimmed by 5 bases and J by 7 bases, 9 bases remained unmatched. The CDR3 contains 14 residues. The CDR3 sequence: CASSPPTSTYTQYF. CDR3 sequence (DNA): TGTGCCAGCAGCCCCCCGACTAGCACGTATACGCAGTATTTT. Looking up the rest from reference TRBV7-9 and TRBJ2-3 gives the full variable domain: DTGVSQNPRHKITKRGQNVTFRCDPISEHNRLYWYRQTLGQGPEFLTYFQNEAQLEKSRLLSDRFSAERPKGSFSTLEIQRTEQGDSAMYLCASSPPTSTYTQYFGPGTRLTVL.

This clonotype appeared a few times. The chain employs TRBV6-5 and TRBJ2-1; 7 nucleotides align to TRBD2. Per germline, CDR1 MNHEY and CDR2 SVGAGI. This CDR3 is 13 amino acids long. The ends lost 1 base at V and 12 bases at J; junction bases unmatched: 6. The CDR3 DNA follows: TGTGCCAGCAGTTACTTGGCGGGAGTTGTGCAGTTCTTC. It is translated as CASSYLAGVVQFF.

The rearrangement joins TRBV3-1 to TRBJ2-7, with D possibly being TRBD1 or TRBD2 (6 bases each). This CDR3 has 14 amino acids. Germline V CDR1 and CDR2: LGHDT, YNNKEL (reference sequence). V shed 3 bases and J shed 7 bases, with 16 bases lying between them. As DNA, the CDR3 is TGTGCCAGCAGCCACATCGGGGGCCCTGCTGAGCAGTACTTC. Translation: CASSHIGGPAEQYF.

This clonotype was observed many times. The chain combines TRBV29-1 with TRBJ2-5; 8 bases agree with TRBD1. From germline, CDR1 is SQVTM and CDR2 ANQGSEA. Germline trimming cut 6 bases from V and 7 bases from J; bases unmatched to any gene: 13. This CDR3 has 14 residues. The CDR3 here is CSVPGQGNRGTQYF. CDR3 sequence (DNA): TGCAGCGTCCCAGGACAGGGCAACCGAGGGACCCAGTACTTC. Looking up the rest from reference TRBV29-1 and TRBJ2-5 gives the full variable domain: SAVISQKPSRDICQRGTSLTIQCQVDSQVTMMFWYRQQPGQSLTLIATANQGSEATYESGFVIDKFPISRPNLTFSTLTVSNMSPEDSSIYLCSVPGQGNRGTQYFGPGTRLLVL.

This clonotype was detected ten times or more. This sequence joins TRBV29-1 and TRBJ2-1; a possible D gene is TRBD2 (5 bases). V was pared by 3 bases and J by 10 bases, with 10 bases between. CDR1 SQVTM and CDR2 ANQGSEA come from the germline V gene. The CDR3 is 11 amino acids. CDR3 sequence: CSVDIAYEQFF. The CDR3 nucleotides are TGCAGCGTTGATATAGCGTACGAGCAGTTCTTC.

A few counts support this clonotype. Its ends do not fully match the called genes, so a read error is possible. The chain's CDR3 is CACSRGSLANYGYTF. For the CDR3, the DNA is TGTGCCTGCAGCCGCGGATCGTTAGCTAACTATGGCTACACCTTC. The chain couples TRBV28 to TRBJ1-2; D is ambiguous. CDR3 length: 15 residues. Germline CDR1 MDHEN, CDR2 SYDVKM.

The genes are TRBV20-1 and TRBJ1-4, with a weak D call TRBD1 (5 bases). The V and J ends lost 4 bases and 3 bases respectively, with 18 bases between them. The germline CDR1 and CDR2 sequences are DFQATT and SNEGSKA (reference sequence). The CDR3 totals 16 residues. This CDR3 reads CSATKNPGFANEKLFF. The CDR3 DNA reads TGCAGTGCTACCAAAAACCCAGGGTTTGCTAATGAAAAACTGTTTTTT.

This clonotype was seen more than once but under ten times. The rearrangement links TRBV5-6 to TRBJ2-1, with 8 positions matching TRBD2. Germline V gives CDR1 SGHDT, CDR2 YYEEEE. The V gene end was trimmed by 9 bases and the J gene end by 8 bases; junction bases not matched to a gene: 16. This CDR3 has 15 amino acids. The CDR3: CATSPGRAAMDEQFF. The CDR3 DNA follows: TGTGCCACCTCTCCCGGGAGGGCCGCTATGGATGAGCAGTTCTTC. The full variable domain, rest sourced from reference TRBV5-6 and TRBJ2-1, is DAGVTQSPTHLIKTRGQQVTLRCSPKSGHDTVSWYQQALGQGPQFIFQYYEEEERQRGNFPDRFSGHQFPNYSSELNVNALLLGDSALYLCATSPGRAAMDEQFFGPGTRLTVL.

A few counts support this clonotype. The chain has TRBV20-1 and TRBJ2-1; 14 positions match TRBD2. This CDR3 comprises 14 residues. Germline CDR1 is DFQATT and CDR2 is SNEGSKA (reference sequence). The V segment lost 5 bases and the J segment 6 bases; nucleotides outside the gene matches: 3. The CDR3 region is CSALTSGRGNEQFF. CDR3 sequence (DNA): TGCAGTGCTCTGACTAGCGGGAGGGGCAATGAGCAGTTCTTC.

This clonotype was seen more than once but under ten times. The gene calls are TRBV11-2 and TRBJ2-3; D gene ambiguous. This CDR3 contains 19 residues. Germline V gene lookup returns CDR1 SGHAT and CDR2 FQNNGV. Trimming took 6 bases from V and 0 from J, leaving 25 bases between them. The CDR3 is CASRFSRGVSAASTDTQYF. The CDR3, as DNA: TGTGCCAGCAGGTTTTCCCGTGGGGTATCTGCAGCTAGCACAGATACGCAGTATTTT.

This clonotype was counted many times. The chain couples TRBV7-2 to TRBJ2-3; D is possibly TRBD2 (6 bases). The CDR3 runs 15 residues. The germline V gene has CDR1 SGHTA and CDR2 FQGNSA. Trimming shortened V by 2 bases and J by 1 base, and 10 bases separated the two germline ends. This CDR3 is CASSLISGGTDTQYF. The CDR3 coding sequence is TGTGCCAGCAGCTTAATCTCGGGAGGCACAGATACGCAGTATTTT.

This clonotype has ten or more counts. The chain couples TRBV4-2 to TRBJ2-5, with D possibly being TRBD1 or TRBD2 (5 bases each). The ends were cut back, 1 base at V and 4 bases at J, with 10 bases in the middle. CDR1 and CDR2 from the germline V gene are LGHNA and YNFKEQ. This CDR3 has 14 residues. The CDR3 region is CASSQAGPGETQYF. CDR3 bases: TGTGCCAGCAGCCAAGCGGGACCAGGAGAGACCCAGTACTTC.

This clonotype was picked up a small number of times. Just one base apart from a much larger clone, this may be a read error. The chain employs TRBV24-1 and TRBJ2-1; 10 bases align to TRBD2. The CDR3 runs to 16 residues. Trimming cost V 1 base and J 8 bases; bases outside gene matches: 7. Germline-derived CDR1 and CDR2 are KGHDR and SFDVKD. The CDR3 nucleotides read TGTGCCACCAGTGATTTAAGCGGGAGGGCCTGCGATGAGCAGTTCTTC. It yields the protein CATSDLSGRACDEQFF.

To note about this clonotype: Possible read error: a much larger clone is one base away. The chain uses TRBV7-2 and TRBJ2-1; D is ambiguous. The J call may not be correct, given that the DNA end is closer to TRBJ2-7. This CDR3 has 13 amino acids. Germline lookup yields CDR1 SGHTA and CDR2 FQGNSA. DNA of the CDR3: TGTGCCAGCAGCGGACCAATCTACAATGAGCAGTACTTC. Translated, it gives CASSGPIYNEQYF.

This clonotype was recorded a few times. V and J are TRBV9 and TRBJ2-5; tentative D call: TRBD2 (7 bases). The J call may be in error: the DNA end matches TRBJ2-7 better. CDR1 is SGDLS, CDR2 YYNGEE, per germline. The CDR3 has 13 residues. The CDR3 DNA sequence: TGTGCCAGCAGCGGGAGGGGGGGCTACGAGCAGTACTTC. This codes for CASSGRGGYEQYF.